The source of this TCR beta chain is a study of blood T cell repertoires in COVID-19 (dated by TCRdb to about 2020). Study-level background: Samples covering the acute and convalescent phases of COVID-19 were provided by collaborators in the United States, Italy and Spain. The material from the prospective study consisted of cDNA or gDNA derived from T cells, B-cell-depleted T cells, or PBMCs. Deeply sampled blood TCRbeta repertoires from subjects exposed to, actively infected with, or recovered from COVID-19 were included in the dataset. The repertoires were made available in a free public database intended to serve as a resource for research on the immune response to SARS-CoV-2. The samples were drawn from two sources: the first 160 participants of the ongoing ImmuneRACE study, and fewer than 1,500 subjects contributed by 6 global collaborators. The sample metadata nearly always contained a de-identified subject ID, COVID-19 status, age in years and sex. Where HLA class I and class II types were available, the types were taken from metadata supplied by the sample provider, not from assay-based typing. What the research found in general, with its limitations: The quantity of clinical and demographic metadata differed by source and by participant and was supplied without curation.

The table lists this clone with a count of one. The clone's antigen remains unknown. No qualities accompany the bases; no much larger clone lies one base away. The CDR3 spans 19 residues, from the cysteine through the phenylalanine. The only DNA kept is the CDR3, 57 bases in frame from the first base. Looking up the germline V gene (reference sequence) yields CDR1 PRHDT and CDR2 FYEKMQ. Germline trimming: 3 bases from V, 5 bases from J; junction bases outside gene matches: 17. Whole blood was collected in K2EDTA tubes by collaborating institutions according to the institutions' own protocols. For TCRbeta analysis, collaborator samples were shipped as frozen whole blood, as isolated PBMCs, or as DNA extracted from either sample type. TCRbeta CDR3 regions were amplified from genomic DNA by means of the immunoSEQ Assay, a bias-controlled multiplex PCR. The authors processed their data as follows. The number of nucleated cells in each sample was estimated from the amplification of reference gene primers within the assay. To quantify the absolute abundance of each unique TCRbeta CDR3 rearrangement, sequence reads were collapsed and filtered. For each sample, productive Simpson clonality was calculated by taking the square root of Simpson's diversity index across productive rearrangements. The table was pulled from immuneACCESS by TCRdb, which kept in-frame rearrangements only. Such tables lose some clones; where checked, under half of the loss comes from unresolved V genes, and the rest has no known cause. V and J calls and clone size are copied from that table; D and trimming were computed from the DNA. The sample contains roughly 75,000 clones, over 75% of them found a single time. The ten top clones hold over 8.5% of the sample.

The sequence links TRBV13 to TRBJ2-2; 8 central nucleotides agree with TRBD2. The source of this sequence is a man over 45 with acute or convalescent COVID-19. The sample consisted of peripheral blood. The CDR3 corresponds to CASSFPPMAGGPGTGELFF. At the DNA level, the sequence is TGTGCCAGCAGCTTCCCCCCTATGGCGGGAGGCCCGGGGACCGGGGAGCTGTTTTTT.